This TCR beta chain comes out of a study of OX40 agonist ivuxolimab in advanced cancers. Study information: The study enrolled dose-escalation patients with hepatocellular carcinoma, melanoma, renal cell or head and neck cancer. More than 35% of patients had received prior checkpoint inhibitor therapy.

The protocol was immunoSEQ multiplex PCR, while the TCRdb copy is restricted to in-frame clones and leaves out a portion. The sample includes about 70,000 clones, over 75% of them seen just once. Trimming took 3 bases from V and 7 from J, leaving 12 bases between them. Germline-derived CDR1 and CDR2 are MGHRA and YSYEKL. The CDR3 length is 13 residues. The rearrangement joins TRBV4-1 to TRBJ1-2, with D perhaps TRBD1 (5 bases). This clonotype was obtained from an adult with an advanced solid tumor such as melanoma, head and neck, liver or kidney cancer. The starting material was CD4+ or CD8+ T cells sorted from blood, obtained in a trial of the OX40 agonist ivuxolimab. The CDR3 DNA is TGCGCCAGCAGCCACGGCAGGGATTTTGGCTACACCTTC. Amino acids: CASSHGRDFGYTF.